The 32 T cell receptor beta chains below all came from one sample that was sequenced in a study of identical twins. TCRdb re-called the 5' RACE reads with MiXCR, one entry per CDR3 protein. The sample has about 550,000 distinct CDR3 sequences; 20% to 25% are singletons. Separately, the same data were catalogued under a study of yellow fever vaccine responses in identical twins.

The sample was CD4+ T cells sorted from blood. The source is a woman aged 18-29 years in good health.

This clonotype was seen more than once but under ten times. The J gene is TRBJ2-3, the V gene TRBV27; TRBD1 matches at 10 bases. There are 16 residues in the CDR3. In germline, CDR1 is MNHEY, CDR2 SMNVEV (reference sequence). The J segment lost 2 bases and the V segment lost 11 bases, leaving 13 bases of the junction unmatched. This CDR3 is CASTGLGTGVTDTQYF. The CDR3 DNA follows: TGTGCCTCCACGGGGCTCGGGACAGGGGTCACAGATACGCAGTATTTT.

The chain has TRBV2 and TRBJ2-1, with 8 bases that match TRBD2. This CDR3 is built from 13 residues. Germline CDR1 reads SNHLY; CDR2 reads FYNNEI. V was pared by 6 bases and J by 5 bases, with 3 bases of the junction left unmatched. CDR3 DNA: TGTGCCAGCAGACTAGCGGAGGACAATGAGCAGTTCTTC. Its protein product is CASRLAEDNEQFF.

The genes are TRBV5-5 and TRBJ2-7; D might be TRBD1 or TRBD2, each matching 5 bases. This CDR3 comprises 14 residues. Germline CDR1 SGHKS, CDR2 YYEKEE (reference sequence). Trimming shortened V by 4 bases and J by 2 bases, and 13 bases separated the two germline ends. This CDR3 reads CASSLRDGTYEQYF. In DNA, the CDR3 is TGTGCCAGCAGCCTCCGGGACGGAACCTACGAGCAGTACTTC.

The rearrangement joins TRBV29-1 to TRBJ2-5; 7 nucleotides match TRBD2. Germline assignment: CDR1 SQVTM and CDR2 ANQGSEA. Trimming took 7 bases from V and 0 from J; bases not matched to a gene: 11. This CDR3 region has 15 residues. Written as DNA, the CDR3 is TGCAGCGCGTCTGCGGGAGCCCCGTACCAAGAGACCCAGTACTTC. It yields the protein CSASAGAPYQETQYF.

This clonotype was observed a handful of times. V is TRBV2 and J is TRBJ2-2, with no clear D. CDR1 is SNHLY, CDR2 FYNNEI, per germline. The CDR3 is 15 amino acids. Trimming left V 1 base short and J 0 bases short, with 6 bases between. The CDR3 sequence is CASSEVQTNTGELFF. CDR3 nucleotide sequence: TGTGCCAGCAGTGAAGTGCAAACGAACACCGGGGAGCTGTTTTTT. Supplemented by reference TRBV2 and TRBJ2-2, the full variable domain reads EPEVTQTPSHQVTQMGQEVILRCVPISNHLYFYWYRQILGQKVEFLVSFYNNEISEKSEIFDDQFSVERPDGSNFTLKIRSTKLEDSAMYFCASSEVQTNTGELFFGEGSRLTVL.

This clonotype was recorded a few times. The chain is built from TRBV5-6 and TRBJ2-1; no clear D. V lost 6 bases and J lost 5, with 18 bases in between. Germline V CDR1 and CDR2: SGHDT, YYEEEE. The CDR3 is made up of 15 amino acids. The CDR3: CASTSAGPPNNEQFF. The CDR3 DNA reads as TGTGCCAGCACCTCTGCCGGGCCACCGAACAATGAGCAGTTCTTC.

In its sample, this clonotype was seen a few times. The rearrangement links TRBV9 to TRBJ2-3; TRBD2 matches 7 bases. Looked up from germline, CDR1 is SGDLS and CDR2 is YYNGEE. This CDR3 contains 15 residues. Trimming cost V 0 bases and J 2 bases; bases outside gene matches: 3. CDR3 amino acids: CASSVGLAATDTQYF. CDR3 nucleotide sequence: TGTGCCAGCAGCGTAGGACTAGCCGCCACAGATACGCAGTATTTT.

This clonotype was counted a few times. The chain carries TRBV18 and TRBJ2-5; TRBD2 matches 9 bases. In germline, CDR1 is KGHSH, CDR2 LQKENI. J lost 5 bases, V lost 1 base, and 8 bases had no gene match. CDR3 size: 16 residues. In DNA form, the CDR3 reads TGTGCCAGCTCACCACGGCGGGGGGGCCCGGTCGAGACCCAGTACTTC. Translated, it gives CASSPRRGGPVETQYF.

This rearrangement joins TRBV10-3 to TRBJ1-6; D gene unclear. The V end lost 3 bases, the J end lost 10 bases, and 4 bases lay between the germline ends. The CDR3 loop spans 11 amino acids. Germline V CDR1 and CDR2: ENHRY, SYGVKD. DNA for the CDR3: TGTGCCATCAGTGAACCCTCACCCCTCCACTTT. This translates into CAISEPSPLHF.

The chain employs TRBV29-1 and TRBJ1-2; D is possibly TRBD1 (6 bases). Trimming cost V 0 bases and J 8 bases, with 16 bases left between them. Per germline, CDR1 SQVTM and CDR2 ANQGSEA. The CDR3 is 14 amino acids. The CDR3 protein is CSVEDQGRRRGYTF. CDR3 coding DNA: TGCAGCGTTGAAGATCAGGGGCGGAGGCGAGGCTACACCTTC.

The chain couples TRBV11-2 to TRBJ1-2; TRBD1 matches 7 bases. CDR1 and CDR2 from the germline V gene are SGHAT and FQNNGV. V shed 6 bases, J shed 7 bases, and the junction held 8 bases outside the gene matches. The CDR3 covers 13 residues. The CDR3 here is CASRKDDRVGYTF. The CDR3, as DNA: TGTGCCAGCAGAAAAGATGACAGGGTTGGCTACACCTTC.

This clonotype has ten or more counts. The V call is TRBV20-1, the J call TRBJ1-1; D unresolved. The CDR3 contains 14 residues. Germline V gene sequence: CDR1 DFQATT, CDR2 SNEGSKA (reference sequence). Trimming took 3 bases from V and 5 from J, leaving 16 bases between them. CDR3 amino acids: CSASGSGSGTEAFF. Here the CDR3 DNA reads TGCAGTGCTAGCGGGTCGGGGTCGGGGACTGAAGCTTTCTTT.

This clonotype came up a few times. CDR3 sequence: CSARGAVGTDTQYF. Written as DNA, the CDR3 is TGCAGTGCTAGAGGGGCCGTGGGCACAGATACGCAGTATTTT. The V call is TRBV20-1, the J call TRBJ2-3; D remains unclear. CDR1 is DFQATT, CDR2 SNEGSKA, per germline (reference sequence). V was pared by 1 base and J by 1 base, with 9 bases between. The CDR3 runs to 14 residues.

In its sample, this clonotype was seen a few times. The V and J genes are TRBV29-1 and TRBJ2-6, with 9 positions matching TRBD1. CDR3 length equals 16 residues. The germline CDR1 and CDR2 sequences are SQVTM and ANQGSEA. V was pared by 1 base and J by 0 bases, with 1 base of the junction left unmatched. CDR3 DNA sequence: TGCAGCGTTGAAGGACAGGGGGGCTCTGGGGCCAACGTCCTGACTTTC. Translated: CSVEGQGGSGANVLTF.

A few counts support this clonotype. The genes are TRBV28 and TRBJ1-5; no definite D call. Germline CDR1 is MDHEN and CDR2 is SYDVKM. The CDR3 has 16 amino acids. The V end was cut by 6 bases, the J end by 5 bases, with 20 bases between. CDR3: CASRSPAAGSYQPQHF. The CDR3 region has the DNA TGTGCCAGCAGATCCCCCGCGGCGGGGAGTTATCAGCCCCAGCATTTT.

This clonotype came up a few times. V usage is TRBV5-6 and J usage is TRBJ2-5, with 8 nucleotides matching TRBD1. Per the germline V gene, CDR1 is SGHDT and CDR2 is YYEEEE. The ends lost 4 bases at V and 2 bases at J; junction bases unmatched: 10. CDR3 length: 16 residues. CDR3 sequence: CASSETGALPQETQYF. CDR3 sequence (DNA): TGTGCCAGCAGCGAGACAGGGGCCCTACCTCAAGAGACCCAGTACTTC.

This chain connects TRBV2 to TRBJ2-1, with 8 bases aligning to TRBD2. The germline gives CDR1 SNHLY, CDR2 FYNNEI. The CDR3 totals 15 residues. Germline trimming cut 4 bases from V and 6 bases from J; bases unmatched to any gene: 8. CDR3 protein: CASSGQAGGGNEQFF. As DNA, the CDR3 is TGTGCCAGCAGTGGTCAGGCGGGAGGTGGCAATGAGCAGTTCTTC.

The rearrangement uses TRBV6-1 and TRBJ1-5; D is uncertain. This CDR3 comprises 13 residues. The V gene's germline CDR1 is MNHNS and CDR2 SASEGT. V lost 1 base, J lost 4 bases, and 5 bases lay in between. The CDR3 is CASSEVGNQPQHF. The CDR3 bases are TGTGCCAGCAGTGAAGTAGGGAATCAGCCCCAGCATTTT.

The CDR3 DNA follows: TGTGCCAGCACTGCGCGGGAAGGGAGGACAGATACGCAGTATTTT. This codes for CASTAREGRTDTQYF. The rearrangement links TRBV12-3 or TRBV12-4 to TRBJ2-3; D might be TRBD2 (6 bases). The CDR3 sequence is 15 residues long. Between the trimmed V and J ends, which lost 7 bases and 3 bases, there was a span of 17 bases.

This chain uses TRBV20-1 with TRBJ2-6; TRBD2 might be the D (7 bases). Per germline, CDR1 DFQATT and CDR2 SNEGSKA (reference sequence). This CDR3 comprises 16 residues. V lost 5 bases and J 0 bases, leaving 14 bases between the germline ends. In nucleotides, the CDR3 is TGCAGTGCTTCCCCCGCGGGGGCCTCTGGGGCCAACGTCCTGACTTTC. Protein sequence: CSASPAGASGANVLTF.

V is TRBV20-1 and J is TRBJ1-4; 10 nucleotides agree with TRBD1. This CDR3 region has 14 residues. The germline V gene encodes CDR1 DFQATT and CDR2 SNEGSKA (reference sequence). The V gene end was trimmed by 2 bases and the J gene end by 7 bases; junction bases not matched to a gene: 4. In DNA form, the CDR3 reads TGCAGTGCTAGAACCGGGACAGGGGCTGAAAAACTGTTTTTT. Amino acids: CSARTGTGAEKLFF.

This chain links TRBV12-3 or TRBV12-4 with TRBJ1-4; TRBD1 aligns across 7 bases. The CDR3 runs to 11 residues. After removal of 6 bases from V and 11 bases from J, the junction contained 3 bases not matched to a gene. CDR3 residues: CASSSQGKLFF. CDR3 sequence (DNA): TGTGCCAGCAGCTCACAGGGGAAACTGTTTTTT.

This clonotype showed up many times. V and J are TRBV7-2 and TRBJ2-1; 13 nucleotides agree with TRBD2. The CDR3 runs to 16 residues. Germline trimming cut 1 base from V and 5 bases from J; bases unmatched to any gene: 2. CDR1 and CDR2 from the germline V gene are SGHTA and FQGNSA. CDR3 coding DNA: TGTGCCAGCAGCTTAGGACTAGCGGGGGGAAACAATGAGCAGTTCTTC. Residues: CASSLGLAGGNNEQFF.

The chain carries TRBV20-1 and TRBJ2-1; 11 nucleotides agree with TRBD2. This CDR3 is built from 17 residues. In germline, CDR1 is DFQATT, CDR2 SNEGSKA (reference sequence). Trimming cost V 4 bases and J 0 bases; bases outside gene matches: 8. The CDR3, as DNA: TGCAGTGCTACCTCTAGCGGGAGGCTGAGCTCCTACAATGAGCAGTTCTTC. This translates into CSATSSGRLSSYNEQFF.

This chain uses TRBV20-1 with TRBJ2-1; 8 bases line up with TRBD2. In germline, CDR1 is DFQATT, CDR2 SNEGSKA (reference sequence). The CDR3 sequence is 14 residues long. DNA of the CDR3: TGCTCTAAGAACGGTAGGACTAGCAATAATGAGCAGTTCTTC. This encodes CSKNGRTSNNEQFF.

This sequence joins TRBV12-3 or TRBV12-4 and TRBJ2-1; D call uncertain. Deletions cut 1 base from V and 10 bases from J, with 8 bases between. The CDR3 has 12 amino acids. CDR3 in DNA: TGTGCCAGCAGTTTAGTAGGCCTCGAGCAGTTCTTC. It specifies CASSLVGLEQFF.

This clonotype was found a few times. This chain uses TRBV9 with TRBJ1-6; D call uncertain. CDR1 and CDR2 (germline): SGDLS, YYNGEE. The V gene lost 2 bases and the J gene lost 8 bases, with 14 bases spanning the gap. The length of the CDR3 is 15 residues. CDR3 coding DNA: TGTGCCAGCAGCGTGACCGGGTCCAGAGATTCACCCCTCCACTTT. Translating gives CASSVTGSRDSPLHF.

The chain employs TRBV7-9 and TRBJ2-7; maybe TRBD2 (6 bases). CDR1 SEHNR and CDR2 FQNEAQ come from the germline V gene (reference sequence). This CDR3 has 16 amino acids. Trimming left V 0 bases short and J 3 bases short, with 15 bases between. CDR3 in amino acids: CASSLAGLEGSYEQYF. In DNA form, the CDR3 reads TGTGCCAGCAGCTTAGCTGGTCTGGAGGGGAGCTACGAGCAGTACTTC.

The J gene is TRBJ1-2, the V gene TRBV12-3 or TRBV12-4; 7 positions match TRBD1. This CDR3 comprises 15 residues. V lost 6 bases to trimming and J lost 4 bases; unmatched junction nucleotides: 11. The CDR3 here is CASRHTGAGVYGYTF. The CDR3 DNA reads TGTGCCAGCAGACACACAGGGGCGGGGGTCTATGGCTACACCTTC.

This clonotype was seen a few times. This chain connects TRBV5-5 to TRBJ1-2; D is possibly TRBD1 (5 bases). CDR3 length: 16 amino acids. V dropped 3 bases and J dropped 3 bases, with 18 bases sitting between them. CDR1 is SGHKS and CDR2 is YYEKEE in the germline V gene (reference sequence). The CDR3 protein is CASSSTGTTPHYGYTF. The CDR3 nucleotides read TGTGCCAGCAGCTCTACCGGGACTACACCGCACTATGGCTACACCTTC.

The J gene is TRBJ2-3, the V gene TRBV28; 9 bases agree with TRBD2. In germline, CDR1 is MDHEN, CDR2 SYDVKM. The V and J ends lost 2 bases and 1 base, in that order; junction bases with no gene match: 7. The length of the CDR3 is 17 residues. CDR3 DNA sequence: TGTGCCAGCAGTTTACCCCATCGACTAGCGGGCACAGATACGCAGTATTTT. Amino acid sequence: CASSLPHRLAGTDTQYF. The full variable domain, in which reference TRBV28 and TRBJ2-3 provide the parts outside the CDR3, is DVKVTQSSRYLVKRTGEKVFLECVQDMDHENMFWYRQDPGLGLRLIYFSYDVKMKEKGDIPEGYSVSREKKERFSLILESASTNQTSMYLCASSLPHRLAGTDTQYFGPGTRLTVL.

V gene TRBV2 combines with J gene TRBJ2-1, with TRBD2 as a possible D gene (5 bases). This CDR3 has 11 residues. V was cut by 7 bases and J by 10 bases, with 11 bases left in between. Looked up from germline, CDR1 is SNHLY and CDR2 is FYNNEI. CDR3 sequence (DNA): TGTGCCAGCAAGGGCCCGGGGGAGCAGTTCTTC. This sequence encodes CASKGPGEQFF.